Listed here are 2 T cell receptor beta chains from one sample, sequenced in a study of blood T cell repertoires in COVID-19. Generated by immunoSEQ multiplex PCR, the TCRdb table keeps only in-frame clones and is missing some. The sample holds fewer than 350,000 clones, approximately 90% seen once. Sequenced input: PBMCs or T cells enriched from blood (not recorded which). These receptor sequences come from a woman between 35 and 50 years old with acute COVID-19.

The gene calls are TRBV28 and TRBJ1-5; a possible D gene is TRBD1 (5 bases). Germline V lookup: CDR1 MDHEN, CDR2 SYDVKM. The ends were cut back, 8 bases at V and 3 bases at J, with 14 bases in the middle. CDR3 length: 14 residues. As DNA, the CDR3 is TGTGCCAGCCTTTACGGGGGGGTCAATCAGCCCCAGCATTTT. Translating gives CASLYGGVNQPQHF.

The V gene is TRBV25-1, the J gene TRBJ1-4; 7 nucleotides align to TRBD1. J gave up 6 bases and V 5 bases, and 6 bases lay outside the gene matches. CDR3 length equals 14 residues. From germline, CDR1 is MGHDK and CDR2 SYGVNS. The CDR3 nucleotides are TGTGCCAGCAGTACCGGACAGGTTTATGAAAAACTGTTTTTT. Its protein is CASSTGQVYEKLFF.